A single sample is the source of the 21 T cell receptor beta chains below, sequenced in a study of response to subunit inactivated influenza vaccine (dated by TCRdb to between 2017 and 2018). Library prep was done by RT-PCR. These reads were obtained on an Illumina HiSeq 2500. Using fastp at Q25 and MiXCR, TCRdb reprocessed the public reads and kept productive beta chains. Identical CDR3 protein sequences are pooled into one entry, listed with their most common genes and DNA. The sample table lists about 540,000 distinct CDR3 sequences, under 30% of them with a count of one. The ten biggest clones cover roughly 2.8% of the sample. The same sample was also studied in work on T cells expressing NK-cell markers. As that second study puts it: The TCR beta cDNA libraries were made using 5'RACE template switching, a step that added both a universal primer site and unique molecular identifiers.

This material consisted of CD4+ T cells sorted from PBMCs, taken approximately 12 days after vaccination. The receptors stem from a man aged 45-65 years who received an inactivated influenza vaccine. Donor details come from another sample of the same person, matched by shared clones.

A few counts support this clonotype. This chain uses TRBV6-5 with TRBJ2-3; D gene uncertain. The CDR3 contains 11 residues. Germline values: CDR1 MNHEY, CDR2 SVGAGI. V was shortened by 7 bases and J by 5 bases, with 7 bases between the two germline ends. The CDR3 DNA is TGTGCCAGCACCCAGAGAGATACGCAGTATTTT. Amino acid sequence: CASTQRDTQYF.

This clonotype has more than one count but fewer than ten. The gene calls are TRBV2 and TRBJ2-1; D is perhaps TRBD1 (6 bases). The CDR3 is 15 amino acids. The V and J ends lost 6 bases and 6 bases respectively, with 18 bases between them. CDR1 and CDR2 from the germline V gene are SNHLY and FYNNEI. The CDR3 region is CASRLGQSRGNEQFF. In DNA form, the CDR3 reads TGTGCCAGCAGGCTCGGACAGTCAAGGGGCAATGAGCAGTTCTTC.

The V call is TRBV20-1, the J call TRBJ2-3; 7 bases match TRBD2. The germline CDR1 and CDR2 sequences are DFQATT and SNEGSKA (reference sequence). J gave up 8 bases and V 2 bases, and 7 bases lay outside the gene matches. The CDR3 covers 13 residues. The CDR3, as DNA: TGCAGTGCTAGATTCCCAGCTAGCGGTACGCAGTATTTT. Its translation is CSARFPASGTQYF.

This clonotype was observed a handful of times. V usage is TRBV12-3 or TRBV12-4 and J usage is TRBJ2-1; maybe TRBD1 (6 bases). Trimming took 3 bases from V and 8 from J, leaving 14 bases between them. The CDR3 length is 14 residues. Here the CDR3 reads CASSFLRGRDEQFF. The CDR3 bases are TGTGCCAGCAGTTTTCTCAGGGGTCGCGATGAGCAGTTCTTC.

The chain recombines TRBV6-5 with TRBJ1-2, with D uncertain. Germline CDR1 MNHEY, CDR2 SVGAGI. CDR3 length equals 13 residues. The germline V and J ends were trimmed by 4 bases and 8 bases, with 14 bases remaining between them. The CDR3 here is CASSLTPTAGYTF. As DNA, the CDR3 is TGTGCCAGCAGTTTAACCCCGACGGCCGGCTACACCTTC.

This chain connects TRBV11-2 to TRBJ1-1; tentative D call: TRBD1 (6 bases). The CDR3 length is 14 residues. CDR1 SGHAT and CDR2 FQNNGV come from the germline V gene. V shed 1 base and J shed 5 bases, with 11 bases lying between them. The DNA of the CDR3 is TGTGCCAGCAGCTTAGGGACAGAGAGTACTGAAGCTTTCTTT. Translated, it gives CASSLGTESTEAFF.

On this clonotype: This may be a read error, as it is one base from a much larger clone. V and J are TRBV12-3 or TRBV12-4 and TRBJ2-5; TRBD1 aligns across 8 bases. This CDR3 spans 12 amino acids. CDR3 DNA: TGTGCCAGCAGTCGGACAGGGACGACCCACTACTTC. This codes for CASSRTGTTHYF.

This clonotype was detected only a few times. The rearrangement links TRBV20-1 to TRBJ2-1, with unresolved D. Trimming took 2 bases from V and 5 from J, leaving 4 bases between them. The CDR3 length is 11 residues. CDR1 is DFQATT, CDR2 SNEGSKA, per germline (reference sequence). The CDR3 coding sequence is TGCAGTGCTAGACGGGACAATGAGCAGTTCTTC. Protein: CSARRDNEQFF.

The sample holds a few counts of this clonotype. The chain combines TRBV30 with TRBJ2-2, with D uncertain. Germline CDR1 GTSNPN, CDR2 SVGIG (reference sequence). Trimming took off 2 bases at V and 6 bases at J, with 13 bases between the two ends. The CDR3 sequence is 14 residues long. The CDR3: CAWSRANEAGELFF. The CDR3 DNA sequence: TGTGCCTGGAGTAGGGCGAATGAGGCCGGGGAGCTGTTTTTT.

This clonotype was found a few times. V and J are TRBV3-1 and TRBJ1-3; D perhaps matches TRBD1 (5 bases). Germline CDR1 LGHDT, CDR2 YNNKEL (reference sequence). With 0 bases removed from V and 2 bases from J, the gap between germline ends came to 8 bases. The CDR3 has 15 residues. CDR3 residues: CASSQDRVAGNTIYF. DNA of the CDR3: TGTGCCAGCAGCCAAGACAGGGTGGCTGGAAACACCATATATTTT.

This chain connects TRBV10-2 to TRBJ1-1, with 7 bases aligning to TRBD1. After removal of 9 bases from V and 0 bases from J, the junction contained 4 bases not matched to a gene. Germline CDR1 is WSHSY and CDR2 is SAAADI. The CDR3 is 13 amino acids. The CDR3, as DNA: TGCGCCAGTGGACAGGTTATGAACACTGAAGCTTTCTTT. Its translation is CASGQVMNTEAFF.

The CDR3 region is CSVAPYRGPSGANVLTF. The CDR3 nucleotides are TGCAGCGTTGCGCCCTATCGGGGCCCCTCTGGGGCCAACGTCCTGACTTTC. The chain recombines TRBV29-1 with TRBJ2-6; D tentatively reads TRBD1 or TRBD2 (5 bases each). This CDR3 has 17 residues. Germline V gene lookup returns CDR1 SQVTM and CDR2 ANQGSEA. Trimming removed 4 bases at V and 0 bases at J, with 16 bases between. The whole variable domain, remainder taken from reference TRBV29-1 and TRBJ2-6, is SAVISQKPSRDICQRGTSLTIQCQVDSQVTMMFWYRQQPGQSLTLIATANQGSEATYESGFVIDKFPISRPNLTFSTLTVSNMSPEDSSIYLCSVAPYRGPSGANVLTFGAGSRLTVL.

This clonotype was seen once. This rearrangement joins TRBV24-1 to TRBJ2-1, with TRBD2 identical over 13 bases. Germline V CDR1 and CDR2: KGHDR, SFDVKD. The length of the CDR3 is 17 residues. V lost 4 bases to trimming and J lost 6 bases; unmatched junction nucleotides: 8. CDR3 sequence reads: CATSDAFTSGRANEQFF. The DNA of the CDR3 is TGTGCCACCAGTGACGCGTTTACTAGCGGGAGGGCCAATGAGCAGTTCTTC.

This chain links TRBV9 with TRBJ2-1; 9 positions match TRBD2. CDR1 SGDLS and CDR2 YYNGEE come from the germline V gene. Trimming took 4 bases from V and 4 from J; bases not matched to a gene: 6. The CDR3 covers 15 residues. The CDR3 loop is CASSPGAGGYNEQFF. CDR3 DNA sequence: TGTGCCAGCAGCCCCGGGGCGGGAGGGTACAATGAGCAGTTCTTC. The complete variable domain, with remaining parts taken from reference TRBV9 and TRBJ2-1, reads DSGVTQTPKHLITATGQRVTLRCSPRSGDLSVYWYQQSLDQGLQFLIQYYNGEERAKGNILERFSAQQFPDLHSELNLSSLELGDSALYFCASSPGAGGYNEQFFGPGTRLTVL.

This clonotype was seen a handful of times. CDR3 DNA: TGCAGCGTCTTAGCGGGAGCGAACACCGGGGAGCTGTTTTTT. It codes for CSVLAGANTGELFF. The chain uses TRBV29-1 and TRBJ2-2, with 9 positions matching TRBD2. Germline V gene lookup returns CDR1 SQVTM and CDR2 ANQGSEA. J was trimmed by 0 bases and V by 6 bases; bases with no gene match: 2. There are 14 residues in the CDR3.

The CDR3 nucleotides are TGTGCCAGCAGTTTGAATTCTGTGCGGTACGAGCAGTACTTC. It specifies CASSLNSVRYEQYF. The J gene is TRBJ2-7, the V gene TRBV28; D remains ambiguous. The germline V and J ends were trimmed by 3 bases and 4 bases, with 13 bases remaining between them. This CDR3 spans 14 amino acids. Looked up from germline, CDR1 is MDHEN and CDR2 is SYDVKM.

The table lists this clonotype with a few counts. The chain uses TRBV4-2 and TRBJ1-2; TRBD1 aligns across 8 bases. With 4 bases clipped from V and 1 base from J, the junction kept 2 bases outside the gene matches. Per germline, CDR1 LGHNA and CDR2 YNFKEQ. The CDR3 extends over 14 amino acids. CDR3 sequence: CASSPGGVNYGYTF. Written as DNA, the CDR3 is TGTGCCAGCAGCCCAGGGGGCGTTAACTATGGCTACACCTTC.

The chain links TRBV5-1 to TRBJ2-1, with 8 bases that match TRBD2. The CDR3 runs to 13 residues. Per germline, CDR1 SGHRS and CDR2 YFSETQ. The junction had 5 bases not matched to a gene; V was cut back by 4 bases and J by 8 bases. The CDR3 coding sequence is TGCGCCAGCAGCGGGGGACTAGGGGATGAGCAGTTCTTC. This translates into CASSGGLGDEQFF.

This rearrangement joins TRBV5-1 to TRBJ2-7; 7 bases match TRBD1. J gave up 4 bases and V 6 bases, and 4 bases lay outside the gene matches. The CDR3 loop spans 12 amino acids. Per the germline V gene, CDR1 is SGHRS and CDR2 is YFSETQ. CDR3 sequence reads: CASTRDSYEQYF. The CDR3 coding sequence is TGCGCCAGCACCCGGGACAGTTACGAGCAGTACTTC.

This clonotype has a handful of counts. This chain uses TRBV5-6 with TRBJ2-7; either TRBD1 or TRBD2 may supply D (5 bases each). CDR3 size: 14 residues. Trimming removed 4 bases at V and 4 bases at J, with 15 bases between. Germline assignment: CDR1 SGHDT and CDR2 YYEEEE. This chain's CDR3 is CASSADGTTYEQYF. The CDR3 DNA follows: TGTGCCAGCAGCGCTGACGGGACGACGTACGAGCAGTACTTC.

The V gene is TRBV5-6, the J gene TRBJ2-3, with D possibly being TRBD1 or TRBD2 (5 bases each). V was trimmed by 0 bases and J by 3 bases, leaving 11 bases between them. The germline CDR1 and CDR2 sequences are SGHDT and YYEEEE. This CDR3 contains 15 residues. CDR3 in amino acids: CASSLDGAGTDTQYF. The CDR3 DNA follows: TGTGCCAGCAGCTTGGACGGGGCAGGTACAGATACGCAGTATTTT. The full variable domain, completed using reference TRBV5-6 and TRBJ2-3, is DAGVTQSPTHLIKTRGQQVTLRCSPKSGHDTVSWYQQALGQGPQFIFQYYEEEERQRGNFPDRFSGHQFPNYSSELNVNALLLGDSALYLCASSLDGAGTDTQYFGPGTRLTVL.